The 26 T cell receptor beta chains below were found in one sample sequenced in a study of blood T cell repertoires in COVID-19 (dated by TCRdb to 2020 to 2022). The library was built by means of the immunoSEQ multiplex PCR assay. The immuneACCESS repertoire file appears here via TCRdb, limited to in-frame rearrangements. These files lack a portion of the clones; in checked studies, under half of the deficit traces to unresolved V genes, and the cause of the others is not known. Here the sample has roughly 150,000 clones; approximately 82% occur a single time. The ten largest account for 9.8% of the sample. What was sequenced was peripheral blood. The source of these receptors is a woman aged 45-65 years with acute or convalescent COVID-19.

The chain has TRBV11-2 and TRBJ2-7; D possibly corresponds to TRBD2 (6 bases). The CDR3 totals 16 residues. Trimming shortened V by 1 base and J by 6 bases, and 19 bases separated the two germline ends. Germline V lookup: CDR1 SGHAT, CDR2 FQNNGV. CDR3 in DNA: TGTGCCAGCAGCTTAGTCGGCAGCCGGGAGTCGAGCGAGCAGTACTTC. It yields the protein CASSLVGSRESSEQYF. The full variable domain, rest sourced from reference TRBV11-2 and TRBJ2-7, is EAGVAQSPRYKIIEKRQSVAFWCNPISGHATLYWYQQILGQGPKLLIQFQNNGVVDDSQLPKDRFSAERLKGVDSTLKIQPAKLEDSAVYLCASSLVGSRESSEQYFGPGTRLTVT.

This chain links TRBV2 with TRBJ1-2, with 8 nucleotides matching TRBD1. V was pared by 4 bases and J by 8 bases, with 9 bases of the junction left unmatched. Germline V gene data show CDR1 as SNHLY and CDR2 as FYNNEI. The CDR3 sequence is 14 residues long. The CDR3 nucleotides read TGTGCCAGCAGTGTTGGCAGGGGGCTTTGGGGCTACACCTTC. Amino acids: CASSVGRGLWGYTF.

CDR3 bases: TGTGCCAGCAGCTTGACTAGCGGGGTTAACAATGAGCAGTTCTTC. Amino acid sequence: CASSLTSGVNNEQFF. This chain links TRBV7-9 with TRBJ2-1, with 11 bases identical to TRBD2. Looked up from germline, CDR1 is SEHNR and CDR2 is FQNEAQ (reference sequence). The CDR3 length is 15 residues. J lost 5 bases, V lost 3 bases, and 3 bases had no gene match.

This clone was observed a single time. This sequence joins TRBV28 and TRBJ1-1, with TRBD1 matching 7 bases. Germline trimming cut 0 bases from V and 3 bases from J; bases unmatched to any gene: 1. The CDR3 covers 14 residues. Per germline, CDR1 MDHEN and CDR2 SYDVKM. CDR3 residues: CASSLWTGHTEAFF. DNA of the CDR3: TGTGCCAGCAGTTTATGGACAGGGCACACTGAAGCTTTCTTT.

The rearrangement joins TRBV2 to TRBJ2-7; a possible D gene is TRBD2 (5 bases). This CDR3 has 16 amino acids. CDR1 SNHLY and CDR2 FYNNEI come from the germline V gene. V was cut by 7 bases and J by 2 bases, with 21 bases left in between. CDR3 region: CASTTHGLSVPYEQYF. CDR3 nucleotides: TGTGCCAGCACTACCCACGGACTTAGCGTTCCCTACGAGCAGTACTTC. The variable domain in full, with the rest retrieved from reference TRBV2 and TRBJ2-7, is EPEVTQTPSHQVTQMGQEVILRCVPISNHLYFYWYRQILGQKVEFLVSFYNNEISEKSEIFDDQFSVERPDGSNFTLKIRSTKLEDSAMYFCASTTHGLSVPYEQYFGPGTRLTVT.

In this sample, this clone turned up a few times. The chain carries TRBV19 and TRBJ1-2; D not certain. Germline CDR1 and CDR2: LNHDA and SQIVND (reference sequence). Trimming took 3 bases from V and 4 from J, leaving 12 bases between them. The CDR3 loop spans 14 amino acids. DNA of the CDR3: TGTGCCAGTAGTATTTCCTCGCGGAGCTATGGCTACACCTTC. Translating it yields CASSISSRSYGYTF.

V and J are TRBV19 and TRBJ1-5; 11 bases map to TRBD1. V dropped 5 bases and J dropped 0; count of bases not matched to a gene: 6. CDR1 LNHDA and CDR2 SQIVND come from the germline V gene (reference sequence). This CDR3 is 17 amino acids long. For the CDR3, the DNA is TGTGCCAGTAGTCCCCGGACAGGGGGCTATAGCAATCAGCCCCAGCATTTT. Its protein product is CASSPRTGGYSNQPQHF.

CDR3 protein: CASSQTTQETQYF. CDR3 sequence (DNA): TGCGCCAGCAGCCAAACCACACAAGAGACCCAGTACTTC. The V and J genes are TRBV5-1 and TRBJ2-5, with D unclear. The CDR3 has 13 amino acids. The germline gives CDR1 SGHRS, CDR2 YFSETQ. The V and J ends lost 4 bases and 2 bases respectively, with 9 bases between them.

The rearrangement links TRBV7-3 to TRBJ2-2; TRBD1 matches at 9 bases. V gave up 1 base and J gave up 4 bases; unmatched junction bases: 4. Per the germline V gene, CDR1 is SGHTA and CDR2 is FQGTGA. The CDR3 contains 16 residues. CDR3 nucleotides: TGTGCCAGCAGCTTAAATCCGGACAGGGGCACCGGGGAGCTGTTTTTT. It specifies CASSLNPDRGTGELFF. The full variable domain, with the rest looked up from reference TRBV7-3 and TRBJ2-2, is GAGVSQTPSNKVTEKGKYVELRCDPISGHTALYWYRQSLGQGPEFLIYFQGTGAADDSGLPNDRFFAVRPEGSVSTLKIQRTERGDSAVYLCASSLNPDRGTGELFFGEGSRLTVL.

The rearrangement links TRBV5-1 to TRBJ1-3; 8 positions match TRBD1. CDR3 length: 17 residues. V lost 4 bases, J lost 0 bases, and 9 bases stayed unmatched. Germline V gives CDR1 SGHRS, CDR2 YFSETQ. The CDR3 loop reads CASSRQGSQNSGNTIYF. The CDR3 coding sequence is TGCGCCAGCAGCCGACAGGGGTCCCAAAACTCTGGAAACACCATATATTTT. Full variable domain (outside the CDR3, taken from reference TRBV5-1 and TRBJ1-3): KAGVTQTPRYLIKTRGQQVTLSCSPISGHRSVSWYQQTPGQGLQFLFEYFSETQRNKGNFPGRFSGRQFSNSRSEMNVSTLELGDSALYLCASSRQGSQNSGNTIYFGEGSWLTVV.

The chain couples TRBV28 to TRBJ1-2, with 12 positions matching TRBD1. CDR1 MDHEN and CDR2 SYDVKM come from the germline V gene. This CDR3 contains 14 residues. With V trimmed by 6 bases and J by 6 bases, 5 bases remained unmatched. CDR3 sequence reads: CASRGGQGANGYTF. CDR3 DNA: TGTGCCAGCAGGGGGGGACAGGGGGCTAATGGCTACACCTTC.

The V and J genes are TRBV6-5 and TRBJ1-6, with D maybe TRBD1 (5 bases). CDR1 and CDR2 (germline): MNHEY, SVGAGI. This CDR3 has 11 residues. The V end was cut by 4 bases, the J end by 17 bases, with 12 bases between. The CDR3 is CASSSGQRVHF. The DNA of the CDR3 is TGTGCCAGCAGTTCAGGGCAGCGCGTCCACTTT.

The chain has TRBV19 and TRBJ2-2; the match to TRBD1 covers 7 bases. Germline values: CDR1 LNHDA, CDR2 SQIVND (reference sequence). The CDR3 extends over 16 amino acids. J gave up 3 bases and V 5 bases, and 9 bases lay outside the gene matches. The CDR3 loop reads CASSFYFTGDTGELFF. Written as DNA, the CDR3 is TGTGCCAGTAGTTTTTATTTTACAGGGGACACCGGGGAGCTGTTTTTT.

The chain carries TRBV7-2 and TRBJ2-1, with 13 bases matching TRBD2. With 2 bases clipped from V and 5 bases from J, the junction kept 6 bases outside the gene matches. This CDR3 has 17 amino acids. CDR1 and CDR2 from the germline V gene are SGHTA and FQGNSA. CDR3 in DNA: TGTGCCAGCAGCTTATATCCACTAGCGGGGGGGGACAATGAGCAGTTCTTC. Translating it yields CASSLYPLAGGDNEQFF.

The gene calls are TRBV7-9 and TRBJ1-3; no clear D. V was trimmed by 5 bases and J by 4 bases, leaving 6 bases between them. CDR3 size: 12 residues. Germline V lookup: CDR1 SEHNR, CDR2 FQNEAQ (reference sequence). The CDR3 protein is CASSPSGNTIYF. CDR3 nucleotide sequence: TGTGCCAGCAGCCCCTCCGGAAACACCATATATTTT.

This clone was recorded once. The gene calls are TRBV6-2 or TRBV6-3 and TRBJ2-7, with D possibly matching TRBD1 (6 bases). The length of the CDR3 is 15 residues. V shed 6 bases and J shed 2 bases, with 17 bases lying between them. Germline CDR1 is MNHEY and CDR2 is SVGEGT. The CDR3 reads CASSKGPGHTYEQYF. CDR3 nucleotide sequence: TGTGCCAGCAGCAAGGGACCGGGACACACCTACGAGCAGTACTTC.

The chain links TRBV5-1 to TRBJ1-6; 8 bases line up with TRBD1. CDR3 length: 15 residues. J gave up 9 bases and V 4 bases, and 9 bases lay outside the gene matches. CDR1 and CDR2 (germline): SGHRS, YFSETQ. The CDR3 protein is CASSRTGTGASPLHF. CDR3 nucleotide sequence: TGCGCCAGCAGCCGAACCGGGACAGGTGCTTCACCCCTCCACTTT.

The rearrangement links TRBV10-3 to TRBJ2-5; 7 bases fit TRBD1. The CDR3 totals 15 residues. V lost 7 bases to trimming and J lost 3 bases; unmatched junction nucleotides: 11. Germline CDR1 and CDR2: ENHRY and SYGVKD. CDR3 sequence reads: CAIKGSRGLEETQYF. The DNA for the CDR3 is TGTGCCATCAAAGGGTCCAGGGGGTTAGAAGAGACCCAGTACTTC.

DNA for the CDR3: TGCAGCGCCGCACCGGGACAGGGGGCTGGGGAGCAGTACTTC. It translates to CSAAPGQGAGEQYF. The chain employs TRBV29-1 and TRBJ2-7, with 12 bases aligning to TRBD1. This CDR3 region has 14 residues. J was trimmed by 7 bases and V by 7 bases; bases with no gene match: 11. Germline V gene sequence: CDR1 SQVTM, CDR2 ANQGSEA.

The CDR3 is CASSQTAGGRQTQYF. Written as DNA, the CDR3 is TGTGCCAGCAGCCAAACCGCGGGGGGTAGACAGACCCAGTACTTC. The chain uses TRBV7-8 and TRBJ2-5, with 8 bases matching TRBD2. CDR3 size: 15 residues. Trimming removed 5 bases from V and 6 bases from J; junction bases left unmatched: 11. Per the germline V gene, CDR1 is SGHVS and CDR2 is FQNEAQ.

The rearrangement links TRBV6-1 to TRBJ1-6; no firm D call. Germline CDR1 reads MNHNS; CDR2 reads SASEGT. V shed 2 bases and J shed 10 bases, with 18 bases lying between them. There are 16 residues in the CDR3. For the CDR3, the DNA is TGTGCCAGCAGTGAACTGTGGTCCCAACCAGAATCACCCCTCCACTTT. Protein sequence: CASSELWSQPESPLHF.

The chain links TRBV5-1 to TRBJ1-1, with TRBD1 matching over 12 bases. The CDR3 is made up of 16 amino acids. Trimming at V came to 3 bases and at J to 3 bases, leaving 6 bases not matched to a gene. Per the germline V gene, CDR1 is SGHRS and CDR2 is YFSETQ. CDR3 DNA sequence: TGCGCCAGCAGCTGGGGGACAGGGGGCTTGGACACTGAAGCTTTCTTT. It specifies CASSWGTGGLDTEAFF. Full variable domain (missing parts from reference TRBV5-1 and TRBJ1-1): KAGVTQTPRYLIKTRGQQVTLSCSPISGHRSVSWYQQTPGQGLQFLFEYFSETQRNKGNFPGRFSGRQFSNSRSEMNVSTLELGDSALYLCASSWGTGGLDTEAFFGQGTRLTVV.

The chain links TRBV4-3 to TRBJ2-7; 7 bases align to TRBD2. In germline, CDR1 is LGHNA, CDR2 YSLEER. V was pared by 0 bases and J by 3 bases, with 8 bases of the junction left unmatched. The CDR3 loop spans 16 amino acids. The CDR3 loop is CASSQDRAGEGYEQYF. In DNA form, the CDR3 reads TGCGCCAGCAGCCAAGATCGCGCGGGAGAGGGCTACGAGCAGTACTTC.

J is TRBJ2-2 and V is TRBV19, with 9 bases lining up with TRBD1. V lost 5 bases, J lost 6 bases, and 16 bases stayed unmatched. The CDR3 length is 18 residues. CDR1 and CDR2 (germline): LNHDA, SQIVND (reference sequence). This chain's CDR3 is CASSYQIFPGQGAGELFF. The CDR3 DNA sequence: TGTGCCAGTAGTTACCAAATCTTTCCGGGACAGGGAGCCGGGGAGCTGTTTTTT. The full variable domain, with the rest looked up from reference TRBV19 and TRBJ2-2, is DGGITQSPKYLFRKEGQNVTLSCEQNLNHDAMYWYRQDPGQGLRLIYYSQIVNDFQKGDIAEGYSVSREKKESFPLTVTSAQKNPTAFYLCASSYQIFPGQGAGELFFGEGSRLTVL.

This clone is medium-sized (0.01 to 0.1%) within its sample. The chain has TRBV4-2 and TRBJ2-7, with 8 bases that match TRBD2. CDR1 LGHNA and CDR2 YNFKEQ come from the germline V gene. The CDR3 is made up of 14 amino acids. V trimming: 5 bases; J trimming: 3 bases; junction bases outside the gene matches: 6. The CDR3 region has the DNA TGTGCCAGCAGCGCAGCGGGAGAAAACTACGAGCAGTACTTC. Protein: CASSAAGENYEQYF.

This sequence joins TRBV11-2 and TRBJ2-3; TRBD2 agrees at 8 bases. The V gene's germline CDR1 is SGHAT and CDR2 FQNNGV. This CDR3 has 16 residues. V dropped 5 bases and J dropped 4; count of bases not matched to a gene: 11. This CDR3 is CASSATGTSWPDTQYF. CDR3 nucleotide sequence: TGTGCCAGCAGCGCAACCGGGACTAGTTGGCCAGATACGCAGTATTTT.